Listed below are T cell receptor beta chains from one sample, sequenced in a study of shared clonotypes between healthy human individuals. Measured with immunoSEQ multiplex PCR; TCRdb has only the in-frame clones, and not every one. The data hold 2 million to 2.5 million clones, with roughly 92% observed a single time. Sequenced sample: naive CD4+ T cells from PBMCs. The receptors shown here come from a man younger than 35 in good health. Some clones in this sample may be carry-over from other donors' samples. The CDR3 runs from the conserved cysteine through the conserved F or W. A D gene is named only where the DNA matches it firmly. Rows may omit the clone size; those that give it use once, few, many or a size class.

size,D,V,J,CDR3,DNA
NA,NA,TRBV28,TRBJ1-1,CASRPPQGSYTEAFF,TGTGCCAGCAGACCACCCCAGGGGTCGTACACTGAAGCTTTCTTT
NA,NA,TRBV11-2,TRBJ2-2,CASSSQVGELFF,TGTGCCAGCAGCTCCCAGGTGGGGGAGCTGTTTTTT
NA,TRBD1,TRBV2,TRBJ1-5,CASGVGQYNQPQHF,TGTGCCAGCGGGGTGGGACAGTACAATCAGCCCCAGCATTTT
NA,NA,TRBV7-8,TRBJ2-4,CASSLEAGRNIQYF,TGTGCCAGCAGCTTAGAGGCCGGCCGGAACATTCAGTACTTC
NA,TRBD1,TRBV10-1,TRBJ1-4,CAKRERGDLGQSTTNEKLFF,TGCGCCAAACGGGAGAGGGGGGACCTGGGACAGTCCACAACTAATGAAAAACTGTTTTTT
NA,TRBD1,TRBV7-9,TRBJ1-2,CASSFWTGEGYTF,TGTGCCAGCAGCTTCTGGACAGGCGAGGGCTACACCTTC
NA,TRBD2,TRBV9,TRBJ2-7,CASSVRTSGPYEQYF,TGTGCCAGCAGCGTCCGGACTAGCGGGCCATACGAGCAGTACTTC
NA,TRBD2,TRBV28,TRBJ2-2,CASALAGGNTGELFF,TGTGCCAGCGCCTTAGCGGGAGGAAACACCGGGGAGCTGTTTTTT
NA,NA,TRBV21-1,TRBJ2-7,CASSKAGLADPGDGYEQYF,TGTGCCAGCAGCAAGGCGGGACTAGCGGACCCGGGAGACGGCTACGAGCAGTACTTC
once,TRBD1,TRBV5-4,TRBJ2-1,CASSPAGQGVYNEQFF,TGTGCCAGCAGCCCAGCGGGACAGGGGGTCTACAATGAGCAGTTCTTC
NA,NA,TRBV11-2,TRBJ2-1,CASSFPQRKQFF,TGTGCCAGCAGCTTTCCCCAACGAAAGCAGTTCTTC
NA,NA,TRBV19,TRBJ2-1,CASSIGGFGASRNEQFF,TGTGCCAGTAGTATAGGGGGGTTTGGGGCTAGCCGCAATGAGCAGTTCTTC
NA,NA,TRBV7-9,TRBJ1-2,CAILLQDYGYTF,TGTGCCATCCTTTTACAGGACTATGGCTACACCTTC
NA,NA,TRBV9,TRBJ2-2,CASSVGSTFTGELFF,TGTGCCAGCAGCGTAGGAAGTACGTTCACCGGGGAGCTGTTTTTT
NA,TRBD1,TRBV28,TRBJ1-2,CASLRTGAYYGYTF,TGTGCCAGCCTACGGACAGGGGCGTACTATGGCTACACCTTC
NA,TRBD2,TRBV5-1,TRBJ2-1,CASSPGTSGKAYNEQFF,TGCGCCAGCAGCCCCGGGACTAGCGGGAAAGCGTACAATGAGCAGTTCTTC
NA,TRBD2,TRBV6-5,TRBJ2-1,CASSYSRSSGSFKQFF,TGTGCCAGCAGTTACTCGAGGTCTAGCGGGAGTTTTAAGCAGTTCTTC
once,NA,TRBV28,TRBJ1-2,CASSLLARGIYGYTF,TGTGCCAGCAGTTTACTGGCCAGGGGCATCTATGGCTACACCTTC
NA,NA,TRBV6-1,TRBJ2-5,CASILEGGSRTQYF,TGTGCCAGCATCCTCGAGGGGGGCAGTAGGACCCAGTACTTC
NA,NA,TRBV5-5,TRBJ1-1,CASSSTGRDTEAFF,TGTGCCAGCAGCTCCACCGGCCGAGACACTGAAGCTTTCTTT
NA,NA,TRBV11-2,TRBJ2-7,CASRQRGGVVSDEQYF,TGTGCCAGCAGACAGAGAGGGGGGGTCGTCTCTGACGAGCAGTACTTC
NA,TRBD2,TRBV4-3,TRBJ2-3,CASSQDYHIGTSDRTDTQYF,TGCGCCAGCAGCCAGGATTACCACATTGGGACTAGCGACCGCACAGATACGCAGTATTTT
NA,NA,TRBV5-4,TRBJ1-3,CASSSDSSGNTIYF,TGTGCCAGCAGCTCTGACAGCTCTGGAAACACCATATATTTT
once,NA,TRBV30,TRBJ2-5,CALAPLQGYQETQYF,TGTGCCTTAGCCCCCCTCCAGGGGTACCAAGAGACCCAGTACTTC
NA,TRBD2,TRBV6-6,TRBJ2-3,CASRAGATSTDTQYF,TGTGCCAGCAGGGCGGGAGCGACTAGCACAGATACGCAGTATTTT
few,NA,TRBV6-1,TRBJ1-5,CASSVLDYQPQHF,TGTGCCAGCAGTGTATTAGACTATCAGCCCCAGCATTTT
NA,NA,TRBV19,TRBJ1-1,CASSLYARGPFF,TGTGCCAGTAGTTTATACGCCAGGGGACCTTTCTTT
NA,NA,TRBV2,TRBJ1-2,CASSANTYGYTF,TGTGCCAGCAGTGCAAACACCTATGGCTACACCTTC
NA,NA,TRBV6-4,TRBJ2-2,CASSDSGRGFTGELFF,TGTGCCAGCAGTGACTCCGGGAGAGGCTTCACCGGGGAGCTGTTTTTT
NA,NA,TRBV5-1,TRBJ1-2,CASSRDSNYGYTF,TGCGCCAGCAGCCGTGACAGTAACTATGGCTACACCTTC
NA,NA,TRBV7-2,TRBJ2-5,CASSPEAQFSTQYF,TGTGCCAGCAGCCCAGAGGCCCAATTTAGTACCCAGTACTTC
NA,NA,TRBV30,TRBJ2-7,CAWSVMMAVQYF,TGTGCCTGGAGTGTAATGATGGCGGTTCAGTACTTC
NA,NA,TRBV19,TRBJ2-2,CASSIGPESRKELFF,TGTGCCAGTAGTATAGGGCCAGAGTCTAGAAAGGAGCTGTTTTTT
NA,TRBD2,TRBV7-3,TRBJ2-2,CASSLIPGRGDTGELFF,TGTGCCAGCAGCTTAATTCCGGGGAGGGGAGACACCGGGGAGCTGTTTTTT
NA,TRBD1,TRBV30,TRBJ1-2,CAWTPDRIGYTF,TGTGCCTGGACTCCGGACAGGATTGGCTACACCTTC
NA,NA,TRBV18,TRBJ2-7,CASSPRAAYEQYF,TGTGCCAGCTCACCACGGGCAGCCTACGAGCAGTACTTC
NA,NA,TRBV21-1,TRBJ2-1,CASLLSNEQFF,TGTGCCAGCTTGCTTTCGAATGAGCAGTTCTTC
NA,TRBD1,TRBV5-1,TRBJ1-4,CASSASGTGVEKLFF,TGCGCCAGCAGCGCCTCTGGGACAGGGGTCGAAAAACTGTTTTTT
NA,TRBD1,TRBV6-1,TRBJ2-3,CASSESDRGTDTQYF,TGTGCCAGCAGTGAATCGGACAGGGGCACAGATACGCAGTATTTT
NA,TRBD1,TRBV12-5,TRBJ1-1,CASASPETGKAEAFF,TGTGCTAGTGCCTCCCCCGAGACAGGGAAGGCTGAAGCTTTCTTT
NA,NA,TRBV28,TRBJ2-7,CASSGDNYEQYF,TGTGCCAGCAGTGGGGACAACTACGAGCAGTACTTC
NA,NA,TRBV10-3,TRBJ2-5,CAISPGPGVGETQYF,TGTGCCATCAGTCCGGGACCCGGGGTAGGCGAGACCCAGTACTTC
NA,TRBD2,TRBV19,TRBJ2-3,CASSQTGGYLYF,TGTGCCAGTAGCCAAACGGGAGGTTATCTGTATTTT
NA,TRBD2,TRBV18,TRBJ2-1,CASSGLAGDNEQFF,TGTGCCAGCTCGGGACTAGCGGGAGACAATGAGCAGTTCTTC